Listed below are T cell receptor beta chains from one sample, sequenced in a study of memory B cells and T cells in multiple sclerosis. The repertoire was sequenced with immunoSEQ multiplex PCR; TCRdb's copy has only in-frame clones and lacks some. This table holds about 470 clones, 65% to 85% found once. What was sequenced was brain tissue. The receptors were sampled from a human donor with multiple sclerosis. Both conserved end residues are part of each CDR3. D genes are given only for firm matches. Only some rows state a clone size, as once, few, many or a class for expanded clones.

.	TRBJ1-1	once	TRBV2	TGTGCCAGCGGCGAGGGCCTGGAGGCTTTCTTT	CASGEGLEAFF
TRBD2	TRBJ2-1	.	TRBV27	TGTGCCAGCAGTTTATCGACGCGGGGGGGCCTTAATTACAATGAGCAGTTCTTC	CASSLSTRGGLNYNEQFF
TRBD1	TRBJ1-1	.	TRBV25-1	TGTGCCAGCAGTGGCGGGACAGATGAAGCTTTCTTT	CASSGGTDEAFF
TRBD1	TRBJ2-3	.	TRBV27	TGTGCCAGCAACGCCGGGACAGGTGAAACAGATACGCAGTATTTT	CASNAGTGETDTQYF
TRBD1	TRBJ2-7	.	TRBV5-1	TGCGCCAGCAGCACACGACAGGGACAGACATCCTACGAGCAGTACTTC	CASSTRQGQTSYEQYF
TRBD1	TRBJ2-7	.	TRBV5-6	TGTGCCAGCAGCTTGCAGGGGGCCGAGCAGTACTTC	CASSLQGAEQYF
.	TRBJ2-6	once	TRBV1	TGCACCAGCAGGGCGAGCGGTTTGTGCACAAGTCGGGCCAACGTCCTGACTTTC	CTSRASGLCTSRANVLTF
TRBD2	TRBJ2-1	.	TRBV7-2	TGTGCCAGCAGCTTACGCGGGAGCTCCTACAATGAGCAGTTCTTC	CASSLRGSSYNEQFF
.	TRBJ1-6	.	TRBV5-1	TGCGCCAGCAGCTTGGTTGAGGGAACGGGCGCCGATTCACCCCTCCACTTT	CASSLVEGTGADSPLHF
TRBD2	TRBJ2-5	few	TRBV10-1	TGCGCCAGCAGTGATGGCGGGGGGGAGACCCAGTACTTC	CASSDGGGETQYF
.	TRBJ2-5	.	TRBV18	TGTGCCAGCTCACCCGCGGGGCGAGGGGAGACCCAGTACTTC	CASSPAGRGETQYF
.	TRBJ2-1	.	TRBV11-3	TGTGCCAGCAGCGGAACCGGGGGGCTGAATGAGCAGTTCTTC	CASSGTGGLNEQFF
TRBD1	TRBJ2-7	few	TRBV18	TGTGCCAGCTCACCACCTACACGGACAGGGGGGCCCTACGAGCAGTACTTC	CASSPPTRTGGPYEQYF
.	TRBJ2-1	.	TRBV4-2	TGTGCCAGCAGCCAAGTAGGGGGTAATGAGCAGTTCTTC	CASSQVGGNEQFF
TRBD1	TRBJ2-1	.	TRBV7-9	TGTGCCAGCAGCGGGGGACAGAGGGACTACAATGAGCAGTTCTTC	CASSGGQRDYNEQFF
.	TRBJ2-2	.	TRBV7-9	TGTGCCAGCAGCTTAGCGCTAGGGAACACCGGGGAGCTGTTTTTT	CASSLALGNTGELFF
.	TRBJ1-2	.	TRBV29-1	TGCAGCACCCAGGGGCCCTATGGCTACACCTTC	CSTQGPYGYTF
TRBD1	TRBJ1-2	.	TRBV27	TGTGCCAGCAGTTTACCGCCGGGACAGGGGGGCTACACCTTC	CASSLPPGQGGYTF
TRBD1	TRBJ2-5	.	TRBV5-1	TGCGCCAGCAGCTTGGGAGTTCGCCTGGCAGGGGGAGAGACCCAGTACTTC	CASSLGVRLAGGETQYF
.	TRBJ2-7	.	TRBV6-1	TGTGCCAGCGGAAGCACTAGTGGGTTTCGGCTGTACTTC	CASGSTSGFRLYF
TRBD1	TRBJ2-1	.	TRBV9	TGTGCCAGCAGCCCATGGACAGGGTCGATCAATGAGCAGTTCTTC	CASSPWTGSINEQFF
.	TRBJ1-1	.	TRBV18	TGTGCCAGCTCACCACAGGGGAGGGGCACTGAAGCTTTCTTT	CASSPQGRGTEAFF
.	TRBJ2-6	.	TRBV25-1	TGTGCCAGCAGTCGTGGACAAAGTCGGGCCAACGTCCTGACTTTC	CASSRGQSRANVLTF
.	TRBJ2-7	few	TRBV14	TGTGCCAGCAGCCCCTACCGAACCTACGAGCAGTACTTC	CASSPYRTYEQYF
.	TRBJ1-2	.	TRBV7-2	TGTGCCAGCAGCTCTCCAATGACAGAGGACTATGGCTACACCTTC	CASSSPMTEDYGYTF
TRBD1	TRBJ1-1	few	TRBV19	TGTGCCAGTAAGAAACAGGGGCTTACTGAAGCTTTCTTT	CASKKQGLTEAFF
.	TRBJ2-6	.	TRBV5-2	TGTGCCAGCAAACGTCGGGGAGAGTACAAAAGTCGGGCCAACGTCCTGACTTTC	CASKRRGEYKSRANVLTF
.	TRBJ2-7	.	TRBV6-6	TGTGCCAGCAGTTACGGGCAGGGCAGCTCCTACGAGCAGTACTTC	CASSYGQGSSYEQYF
.	TRBJ1-5	.	TRBV28	TGTGCCAGCAGTTTACCCGGGACACTTAGCAATCAGCCCCAGCATTTT	CASSLPGTLSNQPQHF
TRBD1	TRBJ1-1	.	TRBV7-9	TGTGCCAGCAGCTTTTACAGGGGCGGGACTGAAGCTTTCTTT	CASSFYRGGTEAFF
TRBD1	TRBJ2-2	.	TRBV11-2	TGTGCCAGCAGCTCCCGGGACAGGGCGCCCGGGGAGCTGTTTTTT	CASSSRDRAPGELFF
TRBD2	TRBJ2-2	.	TRBV10-3	TGTGCCATCAGTGAGTCTTGGACTAGCGGATCCGGGGAGCTGTTTTTT	CAISESWTSGSGELFF
.	TRBJ2-7	.	TRBV6-1	TGTGCCAGCAGTGGGACTGGCGGCTACGAGCAGTACTTC	CASSGTGGYEQYF
.	TRBJ1-2	.	TRBV27	TGTGCCAGCAGGTATACAGAAAACTATGGCTACACCTTC	CASRYTENYGYTF
TRBD1	TRBJ1-3	few	TRBV19	TGTGCCAGTAGTGCCTCAGGGGGCGAAAATCTTTCTGGAAACACCATATATTTT	CASSASGGENLSGNTIYF
.	TRBJ2-5	.	TRBV11-2	TGTGCCAGCAGCTTAGGCTCCGCCAGGGCTGGGGAGACCCAGTACTTC	CASSLGSARAGETQYF
.	TRBJ2-6	once	TRBV1	TGCACCAGCAGAAACAGAAGTTTGTCACAAAGTCGGGCCAACGTCCTGACTTTC	CTSRNRSLSQSRANVLTF
.	TRBJ2-2	.	TRBV6-4	TGTGCCAGCAGTGACGAGGGCCACGGGGAGCTGTTTTTT	CASSDEGHGELFF
TRBD1	TRBJ2-7	.	TRBV4-3	TGCGCCAGCAGCCAAGGCTCGGGACAGGGAGACTACGAGCAGTACTTC	CASSQGSGQGDYEQYF
.	TRBJ2-5	.	TRBV5-6	TGTGCCAGCAGCTTGGCATTTGGCTCACAAGAGACCCAGTACTTC	CASSLAFGSQETQYF
.	TRBJ2-3	.	TRBV9	TGTGCCAGCAGCGTAGAGTCAGGGGCCCAGGATACGCAGTATTTT	CASSVESGAQDTQYF